Shown below are 12 T cell receptor beta chains from a single sample sequenced in a study of blood T cells in healthy people across ages. Using a J-beta primer mix together with a sample-barcoded 5' primer, a second PCR was run for about 6 to 12 cycles. MiXCR, run by TCRdb on the 5' RACE reads, gives a single entry per CDR3 protein. Seen here are about 1,400,000 distinct CDR3 sequences, about 40% observed once, and the top ten hold approximately 7.9%. Sequencing used blood. These receptors all come from a woman between 18 and 29 years old in good health.

A few counts support this clonotype. The rearrangement links TRBV20-1 to TRBJ2-5; 11 bases line up with TRBD2. V was clipped by 4 bases and J by 11 bases; unmatched bases: 15. The CDR3 consists of 15 residues. The germline V gene has CDR1 DFQATT and CDR2 SNEGSKA (reference sequence). CDR3 DNA sequence: TGCAGTGCTATTTATACGGGACTAGCGGCCAATGAGCAGTACTTC. Its protein product is CSAIYTGLAANEQYF.

The rearrangement links TRBV20-1 to TRBJ2-1, with D possibly matching TRBD2 (6 bases). Germline assignment: CDR1 DFQATT and CDR2 SNEGSKA (reference sequence). Trimming cost V 3 bases and J 3 bases, with 15 bases left between them. The CDR3 has 15 amino acids. CDR3 protein: CSARSAEGNYNEQFF. The CDR3 coding sequence is TGCAGTGCTAGGAGCGCGGAGGGGAACTACAATGAGCAGTTCTTC.

The chain joins TRBV7-2 to TRBJ1-2; no clear D gene. Trimming stripped 1 base from V and 0 bases from J, with 9 bases between. Germline V gives CDR1 SGHTA, CDR2 FQGNSA. CDR3 size: 15 residues. The CDR3 spells CASSLDVSANYGYTF. The DNA for the CDR3 is TGTGCCAGCAGCTTAGATGTCAGCGCTAACTATGGCTACACCTTC.

Only a few counts were recorded for this clonotype. The chain couples TRBV5-1 to TRBJ2-1; D is perhaps TRBD2 (6 bases). Germline loops: CDR1 SGHRS, CDR2 YFSETQ. Trimming pared 4 bases from V and 6 bases from J, leaving 17 bases between. The CDR3 loop spans 15 amino acids. The CDR3 protein is CASSRTGGSLNEQFF. The CDR3 DNA follows: TGCGCCAGCAGCCGGACCGGGGGTTCTCTCAATGAGCAGTTCTTC.

This rearrangement joins TRBV27 to TRBJ1-2; 8 bases map to TRBD1. Looked up from germline, CDR1 is MNHEY and CDR2 is SMNVEV (reference sequence). The CDR3 extends over 15 amino acids. J gave up 3 bases and V 6 bases, and 9 bases lay outside the gene matches. This CDR3 reads CASSSTDRDDYGYTF. The CDR3 nucleotides are TGTGCCAGCAGCTCCACGGACAGGGATGACTATGGCTACACCTTC.

In this sample, this clonotype turned up a few times. The J gene is TRBJ2-1, the V gene TRBV7-9; the D is unclear. The V end was cut by 2 bases, the J end by 0 bases, with 11 bases between. The CDR3 totals 16 residues. Germline CDR1 is SEHNR and CDR2 is FQNEAQ (reference sequence). CDR3 residues: CASSLTRLSSYNEQFF. CDR3 DNA: TGTGCCAGCAGCTTAACCCGACTGAGCTCCTACAATGAGCAGTTCTTC.

This clonotype was picked up a small number of times. The rearrangement links TRBV28 to TRBJ2-3; no reliable D call. V shed 5 bases and J shed 1 base, with 16 bases lying between them. The germline V gene encodes CDR1 MDHEN and CDR2 SYDVKM. This CDR3 is 16 amino acids long. CDR3 nucleotide sequence: TGTGCCAGCAGTCTTACCCACATCTATGGCACAGATACGCAGTATTTT. The encoded protein is CASSLTHIYGTDTQYF.

V usage is TRBV13 and J usage is TRBJ1-2; D is unclear. The CDR3 covers 13 residues. Trimming stripped 4 bases from V and 1 base from J, with 7 bases between. Germline V gene data show CDR1 as PRHDT and CDR2 as FYEKMQ (reference sequence). DNA of the CDR3: TGTGCCAGCAGCTGCCGGGGTAACTATGGCTACACCTTC. It is translated as CASSCRGNYGYTF. Variable domain in full (rest from reference TRBV13 and TRBJ1-2): AAGVIQSPRHLIKEKRETATLKCYPIPRHDTVYWYQQGPGQDPQFLISFYEKMQSDKGSIPDRFSAQQFSDYHSELNMSSLELGDSALYFCASSCRGNYGYTFGSGTRLTVV.

This rearrangement joins TRBV7-8 to TRBJ1-4; D unresolved. Germline-derived CDR1 and CDR2 are SGHVS and FQNEAQ. CDR3 size: 15 residues. Trimming removed 1 base from V and 7 bases from J, with 13 bases in between. The CDR3 DNA is TGTGCCAGCAGCTTAGGCAGTCTCTCGGGTGAAAAACTGTTTTTT. This codes for CASSLGSLSGEKLFF.

This clonotype came up a few times. The chain couples TRBV12-3 or TRBV12-4 to TRBJ2-3; no firm D call. V was cut by 1 base and J by 7 bases, with 9 bases left in between. The CDR3 loop spans 13 amino acids. The CDR3: CASSLGAANTQYF. The DNA for the CDR3 is TGTGCCAGCAGTTTAGGCGCCGCCAATACGCAGTATTTT.

This clonotype was seen many times. The chain uses TRBV4-1 and TRBJ2-3; TRBD2 aligns across 9 bases. J was trimmed by 4 bases and V by 4 bases; bases with no gene match: 9. The CDR3 loop spans 16 amino acids. Germline V gives CDR1 MGHRA, CDR2 YSYEKL. In DNA, the CDR3 is TGCGCCAGCAGCCCCCTGGCGGGAGGGGTTTCAGATACGCAGTATTTT. Encoded protein: CASSPLAGGVSDTQYF.

This clonotype was observed a few times. The V gene is TRBV27, the J gene TRBJ2-7, with unresolved D. The CDR3 contains 13 residues. Germline assignment: CDR1 MNHEY and CDR2 SMNVEV (reference sequence). V was clipped by 4 bases and J by 6 bases, with 13 bases between them. CDR3 residues: CASSSGPLGEQYF. CDR3 sequence (DNA): TGTGCCAGCAGTTCTGGGCCTCTGGGCGAGCAGTACTTC.